This T cell receptor (beta chain) emerged from a study of blood T cell repertoires in COVID-19. The assay was immunoSEQ multiplex PCR, and TCRdb's table has in-frame clones only and misses some. The table includes some 76,000 clones, less than 95% detected once. The CDR3 consists of 14 residues. Per the germline V gene, CDR1 is MNHEY and CDR2 is SVGAGI. Trimming removed 2 bases from V and 8 bases from J, with 10 bases in between. The TCR sequence derives from a young woman with acute or convalescent COVID-19. The chain is built from TRBV6-5 and TRBJ1-6; perhaps TRBD1 as D (6 bases). Sequencing input: peripheral blood. In nucleotides, the CDR3 is TGTGCCAGCAGTTACGGGGGGGCAGATTCACCCCTCCACTTT. Its translation is CASSYGGADSPLHF.